This T cell receptor (beta chain) came from a study of cytomegalovirus exposure and HLA in healthy donors. This clone was counted a single time. Its antigen is unknown. Per germline, CDR1 DFQATT and CDR2 SNEGSKA (reference sequence). V trimming: 5 bases; J trimming: 8 bases; junction bases outside the gene matches: 4. This CDR3 has 11 amino acids. Libraries were prepared by immunoSEQ multiplex PCR; TCRdb keeps only in-frame clonotypes and omits some of them. Of over 150,000 clones listed, approximately 96% were seen once; the top ten hold around 0.9%. General study results and limits: Testing in vitro showed three CMV-associated chains specific for CMV antigens. It was 150 to 200 TCR beta chains that were listed as cytomegalovirus-associated. Later, an analysis found that TCR clusters from the first cohort tended to co-occur in the 120 validation repertoires. Most observed TCR sequences were rare, whereas some public TCRs were detected in many donors.

The chain has TRBV20-1 and TRBJ2-3; 7 nucleotides match TRBD2. Sequencing used PBMCs. The sequence derives from a woman between 18 and 30 years old in good health and CMV-seronegative. CDR3 DNA sequence: TGCAGTGCTCCATCGGGAGGTACGCAGTATTTT. It specifies CSAPSGGTQYF.